One sample yielded the 30 T cell receptor beta chains listed below, sequenced in a study of sequential checkpoint blockade in melanoma. Using immunoSEQ multiplex PCR, the repertoire was profiled, and TCRdb retains in-frame clones only, with some absent. The repertoire holds approximately 28,000 clones, with about 83% as singletons. Regarding treatment: randomized to nivolumab then ipilimumab (arm A) or the reverse (arm B). Source: CD8+ T cells sorted from blood (inferred from file names), taken from a patient given nivolumab and ipilimumab in sequence. The source of these receptors is a human donor with melanoma.

The rearrangement links TRBV5-6 to TRBJ2-1, with 9 bases matching TRBD2. The V gene's germline CDR1 is SGHDT and CDR2 YYEEEE. The CDR3 sequence is 16 residues long. The V segment lost 4 bases and the J segment 8 bases; nucleotides outside the gene matches: 13. CDR3 DNA sequence: TGTGCCAGCAGCCGGTCGGTAGGACTAGCGCATCATGAGCAGTTCTTC. It specifies CASSRSVGLAHHEQFF. The full variable domain, rest sourced from reference TRBV5-6 and TRBJ2-1, is DAGVTQSPTHLIKTRGQQVTLRCSPKSGHDTVSWYQQALGQGPQFIFQYYEEEERQRGNFPDRFSGHQFPNYSSELNVNALLLGDSALYLCASSRSVGLAHHEQFFGPGTRLTVL.

There are a few counts of this clone. J is TRBJ2-7 and V is TRBV7-9, with a possible D match to TRBD1 (5 bases). The CDR3 length is 13 residues. Germline assignment: CDR1 SEHNR and CDR2 FQNEAQ (reference sequence). V was trimmed by 1 base and J by 5 bases, leaving 9 bases between them. The CDR3 nucleotides are TGTGCCAGCAGCTTAGGGGCAGGGAACGAGCAGTACTTC. It translates to CASSLGAGNEQYF.

V is TRBV5-1 and J is TRBJ2-1, with D possibly matching TRBD1 (5 bases). Germline CDR1 and CDR2: SGHRS and YFSETQ. The length of the CDR3 is 17 residues. V was shortened by 0 bases and J by 0 bases, with 13 bases between the two germline ends. The CDR3 DNA is TGCGCCAGCAGCTTGGCCCAAGGGGTAAGCTCCTACAATGAGCAGTTCTTC. As protein: CASSLAQGVSSYNEQFF.

The V gene is TRBV7-9, the J gene TRBJ2-1, with D possibly TRBD1 on 6 matching bases. The CDR3 contains 13 residues. CDR1 SEHNR and CDR2 FQNEAQ come from the germline V gene (reference sequence). Trimming took 7 bases from V and 5 from J, leaving 12 bases between them. The CDR3 reads CASTGQMNNEQFF. In DNA form, the CDR3 reads TGTGCCAGCACTGGACAGATGAACAATGAGCAGTTCTTC.

The chain uses TRBV6-5 and TRBJ2-7; 7 nucleotides align to TRBD1. The CDR3 loop spans 15 amino acids. J was trimmed by 3 bases and V by 5 bases; bases with no gene match: 10. Germline values: CDR1 MNHEY, CDR2 SVGAGI. CDR3 loop: CASSPSGGLVYEQYF. CDR3 sequence (DNA): TGTGCCAGCAGTCCATCAGGGGGATTGGTCTACGAGCAGTACTTC.

The rearrangement joins TRBV9 to TRBJ2-1; 16 nucleotides match TRBD2. V was pared by 3 bases and J by 4 bases, with 7 bases of the junction left unmatched. The CDR3 is made up of 18 amino acids. From germline, CDR1 is SGDLS and CDR2 YYNGEE. CDR3 coding DNA: TGTGCCAGCAGCGGGGGGACTAGCGGGAGGGTGGATTACAATGAGCAGTTCTTC. Protein: CASSGGTSGRVDYNEQFF. The whole variable domain, remainder taken from reference TRBV9 and TRBJ2-1, is DSGVTQTPKHLITATGQRVTLRCSPRSGDLSVYWYQQSLDQGLQFLIQYYNGEERAKGNILERFSAQQFPDLHSELNLSSLELGDSALYFCASSGGTSGRVDYNEQFFGPGTRLTVL.

CDR3 coding DNA: TGTGCTAGTTCCCCCGGGACTAGCGTAGGAAGTGAGCAGTTCTTC. Amino acids: CASSPGTSVGSEQFF. The chain recombines TRBV12-5 with TRBJ2-1; 10 nucleotides agree with TRBD2. With 8 bases clipped from V and 9 bases from J, the junction kept 13 bases outside the gene matches. Germline values: CDR1 LGHNT, CDR2 FRNRAP. The CDR3 runs 15 residues. The variable domain in full, with the rest retrieved from reference TRBV12-5 and TRBJ2-1, is DARVTQTPRHKVTEMGQEVTMRCQPILGHNTVFWYRQTMMQGLELLAYFRNRAPLDDSGMPKDRFSAEMPDATLATLKIQPSEPRDSAVYFCASSPGTSVGSEQFFGPGTRLTVL.

This chain uses TRBV7-9 with TRBJ2-1; 9 positions match TRBD2. The V gene's germline CDR1 is SEHNR and CDR2 FQNEAQ (reference sequence). Trimming took 1 base from V and 0 from J; bases not matched to a gene: 4. The CDR3 has 17 residues. CDR3 residues: CASSLVVSGGSYNEQFF. The CDR3 DNA follows: TGTGCCAGCAGCTTAGTGGTTAGCGGGGGCTCCTACAATGAGCAGTTCTTC. Using reference TRBV7-9 and TRBJ2-1 for the parts outside the CDR3, the full variable domain is DTGVSQNPRHKITKRGQNVTFRCDPISEHNRLYWYRQTLGQGPEFLTYFQNEAQLEKSRLLSDRFSAERPKGSFSTLEIQRTEQGDSAMYLCASSLVVSGGSYNEQFFGPGTRLTVL.

V and J are TRBV19 and TRBJ2-1, with D perhaps matching TRBD2 (5 bases). V was trimmed by 8 bases and J by 0 bases, leaving 11 bases between them. Germline CDR1 is LNHDA and CDR2 is SQIVND (reference sequence). This CDR3 comprises 14 residues. In DNA, the CDR3 is TGTGCCAGTGGTGCGGGCAGCTCCTACAATGAGCAGTTCTTC. Amino acid sequence: CASGAGSSYNEQFF.

The chain links TRBV7-8 to TRBJ2-5, with TRBD1 matching over 7 bases. The closer fit of TRBJ2-7 to the DNA end suggests the J call may be wrong. The CDR3 covers 16 residues. CDR1 and CDR2 from the germline V gene are SGHVS and FQNEAQ. The CDR3: CASSLASGQGVFEQYF. The DNA of the CDR3 is TGTGCCAGCAGCTTAGCGTCGGGGCAGGGGGTATTCGAGCAGTACTTC.

This chain links TRBV2 with TRBJ2-1, with TRBD2 matching 9 bases. Germline CDR1 SNHLY, CDR2 FYNNEI. This CDR3 spans 16 amino acids. V lost 3 bases, J lost 1 base, and 4 bases stayed unmatched. The CDR3 is CASSDPSGGSYNEQFF. Written as DNA, the CDR3 is TGTGCCAGCAGTGACCCCAGCGGGGGGTCCTACAATGAGCAGTTCTTC. The full variable domain, in which reference TRBV2 and TRBJ2-1 provide the parts outside the CDR3, is EPEVTQTPSHQVTQMGQEVILRCVPISNHLYFYWYRQILGQKVEFLVSFYNNEISEKSEIFDDQFSVERPDGSNFTLKIRSTKLEDSAMYFCASSDPSGGSYNEQFFGPGTRLTVL.

The rearrangement joins TRBV7-2 to TRBJ2-7; D not resolved. The CDR3 runs 13 residues. V shed 5 bases and J shed 2 bases, with 10 bases lying between them. In germline, CDR1 is SGHTA, CDR2 FQGNSA. CDR3: CASSARVAYEQYF. DNA for the CDR3: TGTGCCAGCAGCGCCCGGGTGGCCTACGAGCAGTACTTC.

The chain recombines TRBV15 with TRBJ1-2; possibly TRBD1 for D (5 bases). Germline values: CDR1 LNHNV, CDR2 YYDKDF (reference sequence). There are 15 residues in the CDR3. V lost 3 bases to trimming and J lost 4 bases, with 15 bases between them. This CDR3 is CATSSVADSLYGYTF. DNA for the CDR3: TGTGCCACCAGCAGCGTAGCAGACAGTCTCTATGGCTACACCTTC.

This chain uses TRBV6-4 with TRBJ1-2; D unclear. The germline V and J ends were trimmed by 5 bases and 4 bases, with 14 bases remaining between them. CDR1 and CDR2 (germline): MRHNA, SNTAGT. CDR3 length: 14 residues. This CDR3 reads CASSYAPVSYGYTF. The DNA of the CDR3 is TGTGCCAGCAGTTACGCTCCGGTCTCCTATGGCTACACCTTC.

The genes are TRBV9 and TRBJ2-7; maybe TRBD2 (7 bases). Trimming left V 2 bases short and J 3 bases short, with 12 bases between. Germline CDR1 SGDLS, CDR2 YYNGEE. The CDR3 runs 14 residues. The CDR3 bases are TGTGCCAGCAGCGTGGGGGGGCCCAGCTACGAGCAGTACTTC. This codes for CASSVGGPSYEQYF.

This clone came up a few times. The rearrangement joins TRBV7-2 to TRBJ2-7; D is perhaps TRBD2 (6 bases). CDR1 and CDR2 (germline): SGHTA, FQGNSA. The CDR3 totals 15 residues. Deletions cut 5 bases from V and 3 bases from J, with 17 bases between. The CDR3 DNA reads TGTGCCAGCAGCCAAGGGTCTAGCGAATTCTACGAGCAGTACTTC. Protein: CASSQGSSEFYEQYF.

This clone was detected only once. This chain connects TRBV13 to TRBJ2-3, with a possible D match to TRBD2 (5 bases). Germline assignment: CDR1 PRHDT and CDR2 FYEKMQ (reference sequence). Trimming removed 4 bases from V and 4 bases from J, with 12 bases in between. The CDR3 is 14 amino acids. The DNA of the CDR3 is TGTGCCAGCAGCTCCCTGTTGGGAGCAGATACGCAGTATTTT. It is translated as CASSSLLGADTQYF. Full variable domain (outside the CDR3, taken from reference TRBV13 and TRBJ2-3): AAGVIQSPRHLIKEKRETATLKCYPIPRHDTVYWYQQGPGQDPQFLISFYEKMQSDKGSIPDRFSAQQFSDYHSELNMSSLELGDSALYFCASSSLLGADTQYFGPGTRLTVL.

This chain joins TRBV9 and TRBJ2-7, with 7 bases fitting TRBD1. Per the germline V gene, CDR1 is SGDLS and CDR2 is YYNGEE. The CDR3 is 15 residues long. Losses at the gene ends were 3 bases for V and 0 bases for J; bases not matched to a gene: 6. CDR3 sequence: CASSAGDSPSYEQYF. The CDR3 DNA is TGTGCCAGCAGCGCCGGGGACAGTCCCTCCTACGAGCAGTACTTC.

This clone has just a few counts. V usage is TRBV2 and J usage is TRBJ2-6; 7 bases fit TRBD1. There are 17 residues in the CDR3. Germline assignment: CDR1 SNHLY and CDR2 FYNNEI. V was clipped by 4 bases and J by 0 bases; unmatched bases: 6. CDR3 nucleotides: TGTGCCAGCAGTGCAGAGGGGGCGAGCTCTGGGGCCAACGTCCTGACTTTC. Amino acid sequence: CASSAEGASSGANVLTF.

The chain links TRBV19 to TRBJ2-7, with 9 positions matching TRBD1. J lost 2 bases, V lost 5 bases, and 4 bases had no gene match. The CDR3 covers 14 residues. Per germline, CDR1 LNHDA and CDR2 SQIVND (reference sequence). The CDR3 DNA sequence: TGTGCCAGTAGTTCCGGGACAGGGACCTACGAGCAGTACTTC. Its protein is CASSSGTGTYEQYF.

This chain connects TRBV4-2 to TRBJ2-3, with D perhaps matching TRBD2 (5 bases). Germline V gene sequence: CDR1 LGHNA, CDR2 YNFKEQ. This CDR3 contains 15 residues. V was pared by 2 bases and J by 0 bases, with 9 bases between. The CDR3 DNA is TGTGCCAGCAGCCAAAGGCCGGGGAGCACAGATACGCAGTATTTT. The encoded protein is CASSQRPGSTDTQYF.

This sequence joins TRBV19 and TRBJ1-1, with a tentative D call TRBD1 (6 bases). Deletions cut 3 bases from V and 2 bases from J, with 10 bases between. The germline gives CDR1 LNHDA, CDR2 SQIVND (reference sequence). The CDR3 is made up of 14 amino acids. The CDR3 protein is CASSMQGSNTEAFF. DNA for the CDR3: TGTGCCAGTAGTATGCAGGGGAGTAACACTGAAGCTTTCTTT.

The chain uses TRBV27 and TRBJ2-7; D is ambiguous. Germline CDR1 MNHEY, CDR2 SMNVEV (reference sequence). V lost 6 bases to trimming and J lost 2 bases, with 11 bases between them. The CDR3 spans 13 residues. CDR3 in DNA: TGTGCCAGCAGCCTCCGGGTGGCCTACGAGCAGTACTTC. Amino acid sequence: CASSLRVAYEQYF.

Concerning this clone itself: The sample carries other DNA sequences with the same CDR3. This CDR3 reads CASSLLETGGRDYGYTF. The CDR3 DNA follows: TGTGCCAGTAGTCTCTTGGAGACAGGGGGAAGGGACTATGGCTACACCTTC. The chain combines TRBV19 with TRBJ1-2, with 9 positions matching TRBD1. After removal of 5 bases from V and 3 bases from J, the junction contained 13 bases not matched to a gene. The CDR3 extends over 17 amino acids. Germline assignment: CDR1 LNHDA and CDR2 SQIVND (reference sequence).

The CDR3 nucleotides are TGTGCCACCAGCAGGACTAGCGGGATGACCAAAAACATTCAGTACTTC. This sequence encodes CATSRTSGMTKNIQYF. The chain has TRBV15 and TRBJ2-4, with 11 bases matching TRBD2. The CDR3 has 16 amino acids. The trim removed 3 bases at V and 2 bases at J, leaving 3 bases unmatched. Per germline, CDR1 LNHNV and CDR2 YYDKDF (reference sequence).

The V and J genes are TRBV7-9 and TRBJ2-3; 10 bases agree with TRBD2. Germline CDR1 SEHNR, CDR2 FQNEAQ (reference sequence). V gave up 3 bases and J gave up 4 bases; unmatched junction bases: 10. The CDR3 consists of 17 residues. The chain's CDR3 is CASSLQSSGREADTQYF. The DNA of the CDR3 is TGTGCCAGCAGCTTGCAATCTAGCGGGAGAGAGGCAGATACGCAGTATTTT.

This clone occurred once. V gene TRBV4-1 combines with J gene TRBJ1-2; D perhaps matches TRBD1 (6 bases). This CDR3 region has 14 residues. Trimming took 4 bases from V and 5 from J, leaving 14 bases between them. The V gene's germline CDR1 is MGHRA and CDR2 YSYEKL. The CDR3 reads CASSPLGQGYGYTF. The CDR3 DNA is TGCGCCAGCAGCCCGCTGGGACAAGGATATGGCTACACCTTC.

V gene TRBV30 combines with J gene TRBJ2-3, with TRBD1 as a possible D gene (6 bases). Germline assignment: CDR1 GTSNPN and CDR2 SVGIG (reference sequence). The CDR3 spans 14 residues. V lost 1 base to trimming and J lost 0 bases, with 8 bases between them. The CDR3 DNA follows: TGTGCCTGGAGTGGTCAGGGGAGCACAGATACGCAGTATTTT. Its protein product is CAWSGQGSTDTQYF.

The V gene is TRBV7-9, the J gene TRBJ1-2; a weak D match, TRBD1 (6 bases). CDR1 SEHNR and CDR2 FQNEAQ come from the germline V gene (reference sequence). V was pared by 5 bases and J by 4 bases, with 14 bases between. CDR3 size: 14 residues. The CDR3 region has the DNA TGTGCCAGCAGCCCCCGGGACACAGGCTATGGCTACACCTTC. Encoded protein: CASSPRDTGYGYTF.

The chain carries TRBV19 and TRBJ2-1; unclear D gene. V lost 3 bases to trimming and J lost 7 bases, with 4 bases between them. Germline loops: CDR1 LNHDA, CDR2 SQIVND (reference sequence). The CDR3 is 11 amino acids. Here the CDR3 DNA reads TGTGCCAGTAGTATCGGGAATGAGCAGTTCTTC. This translates into CASSIGNEQFF.